The subject of this entry is one T cell receptor beta chain. This record belongs to a study of blood T cell repertoires in COVID-19. About the research overall: COVID-19 samples, acute and convalescent, were from the United States, Italy and Spain.

The CDR3 runs to 19 residues. Original methodology: How many nucleated cells were present was estimated from reference gene primer amplification. TCRdb's copy holds only in-frame clones and misses some; the assay was immunoSEQ multiplex PCR. D and trimming come from the DNA, and the V and J calls and clone size come from that table. The sample has around 94,000 clones; about four fifths are singletons. This rearrangement joins TRBV12-1 to TRBJ2-3; the table calls TRBD2, which could not be checked here. TRBV12-1 is termed a pseudogene. Sequencing was performed on peripheral blood. This receptor was obtained from a human donor in a cohort sampled during active COVID-19. In DNA form, the CDR3 reads TGTGCCAGCAGCTCCCCACCGGAGACTAGCGGGAGGGGGGCAGATACGCAGTATTTT. Protein product: CASSSPPETSGRGADTQYF.